This T cell receptor (beta chain) was captured by sequencing in a study of Ad26.COV2.S vaccination and SARS-CoV-2 variants. Concerning this clone itself: Its matching antigen is unknown.

Broader study findings: The TCR breadth and depth analyses may have understated or missed part of the total T cell responses. Vaccinees displayed broader spike-specific TCR repertoires than placebo recipients. Measurement of non-spike TCR breadth gave similar results in vaccine and placebo recipients.

Using immunoSEQ multiplex PCR, the repertoire was profiled, and TCRdb retains in-frame clones only, with some absent. The sample shows some 190,000 clones, around nine tenths of them seen only once. This clonotype was sampled from a human donor who had recovered from COVID-19. Material: peripheral blood, obtained after recovery from COVID-19.

DNA of the CDR3: TGTGCCAGCAGTTTATTCGCCGGACAGGGCCTATATGGCTACACCTTC. This sequence encodes CASSLFAGQGLYGYTF. The rearrangement joins TRBV28 to TRBJ1-2; 8 bases match TRBD1. This CDR3 spans 16 amino acids. V dropped 1 base and J dropped 5; count of bases not matched to a gene: 9. Germline V gene lookup returns CDR1 MDHEN and CDR2 SYDVKM.